This TCR beta chain was sequenced during a study of siplizumab effects on memory and regulatory T cells. General observations from the study: Naive or memory phenotype was unassignable for roughly 80-97% of proliferating CD4+ or CD8+ clones.

Profiled with immunoSEQ multiplex PCR; TCRdb holds only in-frame clones, not every one. Found here are approximately 52,000 clones, less than 98% of them singletons; the top ten hold around 0.6%. Remarks on this clone: Its cognate antigen is unknown.

V gave up 0 bases and J gave up 1 base, with 10 bases separating them. CDR3 length: 15 residues. The V gene's germline CDR1 is SGHRS and CDR2 YFSETQ. Sequences were obtained from naive CD4+ T cells sorted from blood. This sequence originates from a human donor in good health. The V gene is TRBV5-1, the J gene TRBJ1-2; unclear D gene. The CDR3 reads CASSLVPIGNYGYTF. The CDR3, as DNA: TGCGCCAGCAGCTTGGTACCGATAGGTAACTATGGCTACACCTTC.